This paragraph covers one T cell receptor beta chain sequence. V lost 4 bases, J lost 0 bases, and 13 bases lay in between. CDR3 size: 16 residues. This sample is part of a study of cytomegalovirus exposure and HLA in healthy donors. 60 Vbeta and 13 Jbeta primers were used in PCR. Sequenced by immunoSEQ multiplex PCR; TCRdb stores in-frame clones only, minus some. The table for this sample gives 200,000 to 250,000 clones. This sequence originates from a woman aged 25 to 39 in good health and CMV-seropositive. The genes are TRBV5-3 and TRBJ1-4; D call uncertain. TRBV5-3 is labeled an ORF, and its function is uncertain. The sequencing input was PBMCs. CDR3 in DNA: TGTGCCAGAAGCCCGCCAGAGGCATCAACTAATGAAAAACTGTTTTTT. As protein: CARSPPEASTNEKLFF.